These 32 T cell receptor beta chains share one sample of origin, sequenced in a study of blood T cell repertoires in COVID-19. Clones were sequenced by immunoSEQ multiplex PCR, and TCRdb holds only the in-frame ones, with some missing. The table lists under 80,000 clones, about 80% of them singletons. The sample consisted of peripheral blood. Source of these receptors: a man aged 50 to 59 with acute or convalescent COVID-19.

This chain connects TRBV4-1 to TRBJ2-5; TRBD1 is a possible D gene (5 bases). This CDR3 region has 15 residues. V was shortened by 1 base and J by 4 bases, with 13 bases between the two germline ends. CDR1 and CDR2 (germline): MGHRA, YSYEKL. For the CDR3, the DNA is TGCGCCAGCAGCCAAGTCGGCGTTCAGGGAGAGACCCAGTACTTC. Protein: CASSQVGVQGETQYF.

The count of this clone is one. CDR3 residues: CASSWGTSGSYGYTF. In DNA, the CDR3 is TGTGCCAGCAGCTGGGGGACTTCAGGCAGCTATGGCTACACCTTC. The J gene is TRBJ1-2, the V gene TRBV5-6; a weak D match, TRBD1 (5 bases). The germline CDR1 and CDR2 sequences are SGHDT and YYEEEE. V gave up 3 bases and J gave up 4 bases, with 16 bases separating them. This CDR3 spans 15 amino acids.

This clone was picked up one time. The V gene is TRBV27, the J gene TRBJ1-5, with D tentatively TRBD1 (5 bases). The CDR3 runs 13 residues. Per germline, CDR1 MNHEY and CDR2 SMNVEV (reference sequence). V was trimmed by 5 bases and J by 8 bases, leaving 13 bases between them. The CDR3 region is CASSHGGKEPQHF. CDR3 coding DNA: TGTGCCAGCAGTCACGGGGGGAAGGAGCCCCAGCATTTT.

The CDR3, as DNA: TGTGCCAGCAGCTTGACAGGGGGGTTAGAGACCCAGTACTTC. This codes for CASSLTGGLETQYF. J is TRBJ2-5 and V is TRBV5-4, with 8 bases aligning to TRBD1. CDR1 and CDR2 (germline): SGHNT, YYREEE (reference sequence). V trimming: 1 base; J trimming: 4 bases; junction bases outside the gene matches: 3. The CDR3 is 14 amino acids.

The chain carries TRBV9 and TRBJ1-3; D remains ambiguous. V was clipped by 4 bases and J by 2 bases, with 10 bases between them. The germline V gene has CDR1 SGDLS and CDR2 YYNGEE. This CDR3 has 14 amino acids. CDR3 DNA sequence: TGTGCCAGCAGCCTCGGGTCTACTGGAAACACCATATATTTT. Translation gives CASSLGSTGNTIYF.

This clone appeared a few times. V is TRBV2 and J is TRBJ2-7; 10 bases fit TRBD2. Per germline, CDR1 SNHLY and CDR2 FYNNEI. CDR3 length: 15 amino acids. Losses at the gene ends were 10 bases for V and 3 bases for J; bases not matched to a gene: 12. Here the CDR3 reads CATGLLAGRNYEQYF. CDR3 DNA sequence: TGTGCCACCGGGCTACTAGCGGGAAGGAACTACGAGCAGTACTTC.

J is TRBJ1-4 and V is TRBV6-5; 7 nucleotides line up with TRBD1. The CDR3 sequence is 15 residues long. Germline lookup yields CDR1 MNHEY and CDR2 SVGAGI. Germline trimming cut 6 bases from V and 4 bases from J; bases unmatched to any gene: 8. CDR3 residues: CASSLKGQLNEKLFF. CDR3 DNA: TGTGCCAGCAGCCTAAAGGGACAGCTTAATGAAAAACTGTTTTTT.

This clone was seen many times. The genes are TRBV6-2 or TRBV6-3 and TRBJ2-7; D unresolved. This CDR3 contains 16 residues. V was clipped by 3 bases and J by 2 bases, with 17 bases between them. The germline gives CDR1 MNHEY, CDR2 SVGEGT. CDR3 DNA: TGTGCCAGCAGTTATTCACTCACCTCACCGACCTACGAGCAGTACTTC. Its translation: CASSYSLTSPTYEQYF.

This clone was observed once. The rearrangement uses TRBV30 and TRBJ1-4; D is ambiguous. V lost 0 bases, J lost 6 bases, and 14 bases lay in between. The CDR3 loop spans 15 amino acids. From germline, CDR1 is GTSNPN and CDR2 SVGIG (reference sequence). The chain's CDR3 is CAWSVGGSDHEKLFF. The CDR3 nucleotides read TGTGCCTGGAGTGTGGGTGGGAGTGATCATGAAAAACTGTTTTTT. The full variable domain, with the rest looked up from reference TRBV30 and TRBJ1-4, is SQTIHQWPATLVQPVGSPLSLECTVEGTSNPNLYWYRQAAGRGLQLLFYSVGIGQISSEVPQNLSASRPQDRQFILSSKKLLLSDSGFYLCAWSVGGSDHEKLFFGSGTQLSVL.

This chain links TRBV4-2 with TRBJ2-5, with TRBD2 as a possible D gene (5 bases). The CDR3 spans 16 residues. Trimming took 0 bases from V and 5 from J, leaving 16 bases between them. Germline V gives CDR1 LGHNA, CDR2 YNFKEQ. CDR3 coding DNA: TGTGCCAGCAGCCAAGAGAGGGCACGGGGTGGGGAGACCCAGTACTTC. The encoded protein is CASSQERARGGETQYF.

A remark on this clone: The final CDR3 position lacks the conserved phenylalanine or tryptophan, pointing to a likely read error. It is unclear where the CDR3 begins or ends on the DNA, so no DNA is shown, and the CDR3 is as TCRdb lists it. The chain joins TRBV24-1 to TRBJ1-2; the listed D gene, TRBD1, was not tested against the DNA. The CDR3 has 12 residues if both end residues are counted. Germline V lookup: CDR1 KGHDR, CDR2 SFDVKD. The CDR3 reads CATSVRQGRLHL.

This clone was recorded only once. The CDR3 nucleotides are TGTGCCAGTAGTATGAGGGAAGGGGGCGAGACCCAGTACTTC. It codes for CASSMREGGETQYF. This chain uses TRBV19 with TRBJ2-5; 7 bases are shared with TRBD1. CDR3 length: 14 residues. The V segment lost 3 bases and the J segment 5 bases; nucleotides outside the gene matches: 6. The germline CDR1 and CDR2 sequences are LNHDA and SQIVND (reference sequence).

Concerning this clone: In the same sample, other DNA sequences code for this CDR3. This rearrangement joins TRBV7-2 to TRBJ1-4, with 7 bases aligning to TRBD1. J was trimmed by 3 bases and V by 6 bases; bases with no gene match: 7. CDR1 is SGHTA, CDR2 FQGNSA, per germline. The CDR3 runs to 15 residues. The CDR3 DNA reads TGTGCCAGCAGACCGACAGGGTCTGCTAATGAAAAACTGTTTTTT. Its protein is CASRPTGSANEKLFF.

The V and J genes are TRBV4-3 and TRBJ1-2, with unresolved D. Trimming took 0 bases from V and 7 from J, leaving 12 bases between them. The CDR3 is 14 residues long. The germline V gene encodes CDR1 LGHNA and CDR2 YSLEER. CDR3 in amino acids: CASSQDFTGVGYTF. The DNA for the CDR3 is TGCGCCAGCAGCCAAGATTTTACCGGGGTTGGCTACACCTTC.

This rearrangement joins TRBV5-1 to TRBJ2-2; perhaps TRBD1 as D (7 bases). Germline lookup yields CDR1 SGHRS and CDR2 YFSETQ. Trimming removed 6 bases from V and 2 bases from J, with 14 bases in between. The CDR3 is 15 residues long. In DNA form, the CDR3 reads TGCGCCAGCAAGGCAGGGGGGTCTAACACCGGGGAGCTGTTTTTT. It encodes CASKAGGSNTGELFF.

The genes are TRBV19 and TRBJ1-5; maybe TRBD1 (5 bases). Germline CDR1 is LNHDA and CDR2 is SQIVND (reference sequence). The CDR3 sequence is 18 residues long. The V gene lost 2 bases and the J gene lost 0 bases, with 17 bases spanning the gap. The CDR3 protein is CASSIPPGTRGSNQPQHF. CDR3 coding DNA: TGTGCCAGTAGTATACCCCCGGGGACGCGGGGTAGCAATCAGCCCCAGCATTTT.

The chain employs TRBV4-2 and TRBJ2-2; D might be TRBD1 (6 bases). Trimming left V 4 bases short and J 3 bases short, with 18 bases between. This CDR3 spans 17 amino acids. The germline CDR1 and CDR2 sequences are LGHNA and YNFKEQ. This chain's CDR3 is CASSPVSPGAHTGELFF. The DNA of the CDR3 is TGTGCCAGCAGCCCCGTGTCCCCAGGGGCCCACACCGGGGAGCTGTTTTTT.

The chain employs TRBV29-1 and TRBJ1-2, with D unclear. The CDR3 is 13 amino acids. V was pared by 0 bases and J by 1 base, with 6 bases between. Germline CDR1 and CDR2: SQVTM and ANQGSEA. The CDR3 nucleotides read TGCAGCGTTGAAGACAGGATTAACTATGGCTACACCTTC. Amino acids: CSVEDRINYGYTF.

The chain uses TRBV7-9 and TRBJ1-6, with a tentative D call TRBD1 (6 bases). Deletions cut 4 bases from V and 2 bases from J, with 15 bases between. There are 17 residues in the CDR3. Per germline, CDR1 SEHNR and CDR2 FQNEAQ (reference sequence). CDR3 amino acids: CASSSPTGLAYNSPLHF. CDR3 coding DNA: TGTGCCAGCAGCTCCCCCACAGGGTTGGCCTATAATTCACCCCTCCACTTT.

The V and J genes are TRBV4-2 and TRBJ2-3, with 7 nucleotides matching TRBD1. CDR1 is LGHNA, CDR2 YNFKEQ, per germline. There are 17 residues in the CDR3. V lost 4 bases to trimming and J lost 3 bases; unmatched junction nucleotides: 13. DNA for the CDR3: TGTGCCAGCAGCCGGGAACTTACAGGGGATGGTACAGATACGCAGTATTTT. The encoded protein is CASSRELTGDGTDTQYF.

The J gene is TRBJ1-5, the V gene TRBV6-2 or TRBV6-3; 8 nucleotides agree with TRBD1. The CDR3 is 16 residues long. After removal of 6 bases from V and 5 bases from J, the junction contained 12 bases not matched to a gene. Germline values: CDR1 MNHEY, CDR2 SVGEGT. As DNA, the CDR3 is TGTGCCAGCAGCAACCGGACAGGGAGTCAACATCAGCCCCAGCATTTT. Its translation is CASSNRTGSQHQPQHF.

This chain uses TRBV19 with TRBJ2-1; 9 positions match TRBD2. The germline V gene has CDR1 LNHDA and CDR2 SQIVND (reference sequence). Trimming removed 1 base from V and 1 base from J; junction bases left unmatched: 5. The CDR3 is made up of 17 amino acids. The CDR3 is CASSIGLGLASYNEQFF. For the CDR3, the DNA is TGTGCCAGTAGTATAGGCCTGGGACTAGCTTCCTACAATGAGCAGTTCTTC.

The V and J genes are TRBV7-2 and TRBJ2-1; 8 nucleotides align to TRBD1. V gave up 4 bases and J gave up 7 bases; unmatched junction bases: 9. The CDR3 totals 15 residues. Germline V gene sequence: CDR1 SGHTA, CDR2 FQGNSA. This chain's CDR3 is CASSSTGDLGNEQFF. In DNA form, the CDR3 reads TGTGCCAGCAGCTCGACAGGGGACCTTGGTAATGAGCAGTTCTTC.

The V gene is TRBV6-2 or TRBV6-3, the J gene TRBJ2-5; 9 positions match TRBD1. The length of the CDR3 is 16 residues. V lost 6 bases to trimming and J lost 5 bases; unmatched junction nucleotides: 13. Germline CDR1 and CDR2: MNHEY and SVGEGT. The CDR3 coding sequence is TGTGCCAGCAGCACGAGCCGACAGGGGGTATGGGAGACCCAGTACTTC. It yields the protein CASSTSRQGVWETQYF.

V usage is TRBV6-5 and J usage is TRBJ1-2; tentative D call: TRBD1 (5 bases). Trimming left V 8 bases short and J 2 bases short, with 15 bases between. Germline V gene sequence: CDR1 MNHEY, CDR2 SVGAGI. This CDR3 has 14 residues. The DNA for the CDR3 is TGTGCCAGCTGCCACCAGGGCGTCAACTATGGCTACACCTTC. As protein: CASCHQGVNYGYTF.

This clone has just a few counts. The chain employs TRBV20-1 and TRBJ2-1; TRBD2 aligns across 7 bases. Germline V gene data show CDR1 as DFQATT and CDR2 as SNEGSKA (reference sequence). This CDR3 contains 14 residues. The V segment lost 3 bases and the J segment 5 bases; nucleotides outside the gene matches: 7. CDR3 sequence: CSASPSGRHNEQFF. The CDR3 bases are TGCAGTGCTAGTCCTAGCGGAAGACACAATGAGCAGTTCTTC.

The chain joins TRBV18 to TRBJ2-5, with a weak D call TRBD2 (5 bases). The CDR3 consists of 16 residues. V lost 1 base and J lost 2, with 14 bases in between. Germline loops: CDR1 KGHSH, CDR2 LQKENI. The CDR3 region is CASSPRGFGVQETQYF. CDR3 DNA sequence: TGTGCCAGCTCACCACGAGGGTTTGGGGTACAAGAGACCCAGTACTTC.

The chain employs TRBV7-2 and TRBJ2-7, with 9 positions matching TRBD1. Germline CDR1 SGHTA, CDR2 FQGNSA. V was clipped by 6 bases and J by 5 bases; unmatched bases: 11. The CDR3 runs 15 residues. CDR3 region: CASSSIPGQGHEQYF. As DNA, the CDR3 is TGTGCCAGCAGTTCGATCCCGGGACAGGGCCACGAGCAGTACTTC.

V usage is TRBV7-9 and J usage is TRBJ1-1; no reliable D call. The V end lost 1 base, the J end lost 1 base, and 4 bases lay between the germline ends. The CDR3 has 13 amino acids. Germline V CDR1 and CDR2: SEHNR, FQNEAQ (reference sequence). The CDR3 region is CASSLEQNTEAFF. CDR3 sequence (DNA): TGTGCCAGCAGCTTAGAACAGAACACTGAAGCTTTCTTT. Full variable domain (rest looked up from reference TRBV7-9 and TRBJ1-1): DTGVSQNPRHKITKRGQNVTFRCDPISEHNRLYWYRQTLGQGPEFLTYFQNEAQLEKSRLLSDRFSAERPKGSFSTLEIQRTEQGDSAMYLCASSLEQNTEAFFGQGTRLTVV.

This chain joins TRBV28 and TRBJ2-5, with 8 bases fitting TRBD2. V lost 8 bases to trimming and J lost 4 bases; unmatched junction nucleotides: 9. The CDR3 covers 14 residues. CDR1 MDHEN and CDR2 SYDVKM come from the germline V gene. CDR3 DNA: TGTGCCAGCGCCCCAGCGGGAGCTAGAGAGACCCAGTACTTC. This encodes CASAPAGARETQYF.

The table lists this clone with a count of one. The chain is built from TRBV4-1 and TRBJ2-2; 11 nucleotides line up with TRBD1. The germline V gene has CDR1 MGHRA and CDR2 YSYEKL. The junction had 11 bases not matched to a gene; V was cut back by 4 bases and J by 7 bases. CDR3 length equals 17 residues. In DNA form, the CDR3 reads TGCGCCAGCAGCCCCCCCCGGACAGGGGGCGCGAGCGGGGAGCTGTTTTTT. This encodes CASSPPRTGGASGELFF.

The rearrangement links TRBV24-1 to TRBJ2-2; TRBD2 agrees at 10 bases. Looked up from germline, CDR1 is KGHDR and CDR2 is SFDVKD. The CDR3 is 17 residues long. With V trimmed by 9 bases and J by 3 bases, 12 bases remained unmatched. CDR3 bases: TGTGCCACCTCTGCTAGCGGGGGTTGGGTGTACACCGGGGAGCTGTTTTTT. Residues: CATSASGGWVYTGELFF.